A selection of T cell receptor beta chains follows, all from one sample in a study of blood T cell repertoires in COVID-19. Profiled with immunoSEQ multiplex PCR; TCRdb holds only in-frame clones, not every one. This sample carries over 85,000 clones, 70% to 90% of them seen once, and the ten largest clones take 15% to 20%. Sequencing was done on a sample of peripheral blood. All receptors come from a human donor in a cohort sampled during active COVID-19. The conserved cysteine and the conserved F or W are not part of the CDR3 here.

CDR3 protein: ASSPGQGANQPQH
V gene: TRBV18
J gene: TRBJ1-5

CDR3 protein: ASSPSNEQF
V gene: TRBV2
J gene: TRBJ2-1

CDR3 protein: ASTPGGFREQY
V gene: TRBV2
J gene: TRBJ2-7

CDR3 protein: ASSTHRGTAKNIQY
V gene: TRBV7-9
J gene: TRBJ2-4

CDR3 protein: ASSFPGGTGPSGANVLT
V gene: TRBV5-4
J gene: TRBJ2-6

CDR3 protein: ASSLSLAGYNEQF
V gene: TRBV28
J gene: TRBJ2-1

CDR3 protein: ASSSDWGQGVLSYEQY
V gene: TRBV7-3
J gene: TRBJ2-7

CDR3 protein: ASSPEDTQY
V gene: TRBV12-3/TRBV12-4
J gene: TRBJ2-3

CDR3 protein: ASSVAAAGGQAYNEQF
V gene: TRBV9
J gene: TRBJ2-1

CDR3 protein: ASSPERNEQF
V gene: TRBV5-1
J gene: TRBJ2-1

CDR3 protein: ASSLDRGDYGYT
V gene: TRBV5-4
J gene: TRBJ1-2

CDR3 protein: ASSRWGQGDTGELF
V gene: TRBV7-9
J gene: TRBJ2-2

CDR3 protein: ASSESSGEETQY
V gene: TRBV2
J gene: TRBJ2-5

CDR3 protein: ASSFVAGGYEQY
V gene: TRBV5-6
J gene: TRBJ2-7

CDR3 protein: ATRQRDEKLF
V gene: TRBV10-3
J gene: TRBJ1-4

CDR3 protein: ASSQSEGAGLRYGYT
V gene: TRBV23-1
J gene: TRBJ1-2

CDR3 protein: ASSESWLVFNEKLF
V gene: TRBV10-1
J gene: TRBJ1-4

CDR3 protein: ASSQRPGTSGLYNEQF
V gene: TRBV4-2
J gene: TRBJ2-1

CDR3 protein: ASSQVSIGIYGYT
V gene: TRBV3-1/TRBV3-2
J gene: TRBJ1-2

CDR3 protein: ASSRGWDSPLH
V gene: TRBV9
J gene: TRBJ1-6

CDR3 protein: ASSSGQRRNTEAF
V gene: TRBV6-5
J gene: TRBJ1-1

CDR3 protein: ASSFLSGSIETQY
V gene: TRBV7-8
J gene: TRBJ2-5

CDR3 protein: ASTISGDSGLAQH
V gene: TRBV19
J gene: TRBJ1-5

CDR3 protein: ASSVAAVTGELF
V gene: TRBV9
J gene: TRBJ2-2